These 18 T cell receptor beta chains originate from one sample sequenced in a study of blood T cells in healthy people across ages (dated by TCRdb to the mid-2010s). Libraries were prepared through 5' RACE. TCRdb names Illumina HiSeq 2500 as the instrument used. A second roughly 6 to 12 cycle PCR used a sample-barcoded 5' primer and a J-beta primer mix. The public reads were reprocessed in TCRdb via fastp at Q25 and MiXCR, keeping in-frame beta chains. Each CDR3 protein gets just one entry, which takes the most common genes and DNA from the rows behind it. The sample contains around 800,000 distinct CDR3 sequences, around 25% of them found a single time. Clones ranked in the top ten supply roughly 3.1% of the sample. This sample also appeared in a second study, on T cells of mothers and their children.

Sequenced: blood. The source is a boy younger than 18 in good health.

About this clonotype: An end of the junction differs from the germline gene, which may be a read error. The rearrangement joins TRBV9 to TRBJ2-3; D perhaps matches TRBD2 (5 bases). The CDR3 has 12 residues. Germline V gene data show CDR1 as SGDLS and CDR2 as YYNGEE. CDR3 loop: CASTGVGDTRYF. CDR3 DNA: TGTGCCAGCACCGGCGTGGGAGATACGCGGTATTTT.

This clonotype was counted a few times. The V and J genes are TRBV20-1 and TRBJ2-1; D is uncertain. Germline V CDR1 and CDR2: DFQATT, SNEGSKA (reference sequence). V gave up 7 bases and J gave up 2 bases, with 15 bases separating them. The CDR3 loop spans 14 amino acids. CDR3: CSVRRQRTYNEQFF. CDR3 nucleotides: TGCAGTGTTAGGCGGCAGAGGACCTACAATGAGCAGTTCTTC.

This clonotype turned up a few times. The chain is built from TRBV5-1 and TRBJ2-3; D gene uncertain. Germline V gene data show CDR1 as SGHRS and CDR2 as YFSETQ. This CDR3 has 15 amino acids. Trimming removed 1 base at V and 4 bases at J, with 13 bases between. CDR3 residues: CASSLLPLRPDTQYF. The DNA for the CDR3 is TGCGCCAGCAGCTTGTTACCCCTCCGACCAGATACGCAGTATTTT.

This chain uses TRBV11-2 with TRBJ1-4; D possibly corresponds to TRBD1 (6 bases). V shed 10 bases and J shed 7 bases, with 19 bases lying between them. The CDR3 consists of 14 residues. Germline loops: CDR1 SGHAT, CDR2 FQNNGV. CDR3 sequence reads: CATRRGAGAEKLFF. The DNA for the CDR3 is TGTGCCACCAGGAGGGGGGCCGGTGCTGAAAAACTGTTTTTT.

This rearrangement joins TRBV20-1 to TRBJ1-1; 9 bases align to TRBD1. V trimming: 6 bases; J trimming: 0 bases; junction bases outside the gene matches: 11. The length of the CDR3 is 16 residues. CDR1 and CDR2 (germline): DFQATT, SNEGSKA (reference sequence). In DNA, the CDR3 is TGCAGTGCGCCGAAACAGGGGGCGAGAGTGAACACTGAAGCTTTCTTT. This sequence encodes CSAPKQGARVNTEAFF.

As to this clonotype: The junction departs from the called germline gene at one end, perhaps through a read error. J is TRBJ2-7 and V is TRBV7-8, with D tentatively TRBD1 (5 bases). There are 14 residues in the CDR3. Germline CDR1 reads SGHVS; CDR2 reads FQNEAQ. The CDR3 loop reads CASSLGSGPYKQYF. CDR3 coding DNA: TGTGCCAGCAGCTTAGGCTCAGGGCCCTACAAGCAGTACTTC.

CDR3 region: CSARDRWRGPQETQYF. The CDR3 DNA reads TGCAGTGCTAGAGATCGATGGAGGGGACCCCAAGAGACCCAGTACTTC. The chain links TRBV20-1 to TRBJ2-5; D may be TRBD2 (6 bases). Germline-derived CDR1 and CDR2 are DFQATT and SNEGSKA (reference sequence). Trimming took off 0 bases at V and 1 base at J, with 15 bases between the two ends. The CDR3 contains 16 residues.

The chain carries TRBV10-3 and TRBJ2-5; D call uncertain. Germline lookup yields CDR1 ENHRY and CDR2 SYGVKD. This CDR3 has 13 amino acids. V lost 2 bases, J lost 2 bases, and 6 bases lay in between. The CDR3 coding sequence is TGTGCCATCAGTGAGGGTCAGCAAGAGACCCAGTACTTC. Its protein product is CAISEGQQETQYF.

This clonotype occurred many times. The rearrangement uses TRBV28 and TRBJ2-5; tentatively, D is TRBD1 or TRBD2 (5 bases each). Trimming took 5 bases from V and 4 from J, leaving 17 bases between them. There are 15 residues in the CDR3. The germline gives CDR1 MDHEN, CDR2 SYDVKM. The CDR3 bases are TGTGCCAGCAGTCTCGGTCGAACCGGGACAGAGACCCAGTACTTC. This encodes CASSLGRTGTETQYF.

The chain carries TRBV12-3 or TRBV12-4 and TRBJ2-5, with 11 bases matching TRBD2. V trimming: 1 base; J trimming: 0 bases; junction bases outside the gene matches: 4. The CDR3 sequence is 17 residues long. The CDR3 spells CASSLGLAGGHQETQYF. In nucleotides, the CDR3 is TGTGCCAGCAGTTTAGGCCTAGCGGGGGGCCACCAAGAGACCCAGTACTTC.

The V and J genes are TRBV19 and TRBJ1-1; D is uncertain. The CDR3 is 12 amino acids. Per germline, CDR1 LNHDA and CDR2 SQIVND (reference sequence). V lost 1 base to trimming and J lost 7 bases, with 7 bases between them. This chain's CDR3 is CASSIGNNEAFF. The DNA for the CDR3 is TGTGCCAGTAGTATAGGTAATAATGAAGCTTTCTTT.

The chain recombines TRBV30 with TRBJ2-2, with D perhaps TRBD1 (6 bases). V lost 3 bases to trimming and J lost 1 base, with 6 bases between them. The CDR3 loop spans 13 amino acids. Looked up from germline, CDR1 is GTSNPN and CDR2 is SVGIG (reference sequence). CDR3 sequence: CAWRQGNTGELFF. The CDR3 coding sequence is TGTGCCTGGAGACAGGGGAACACCGGGGAGCTGTTTTTT.

This chain connects TRBV6-2 or TRBV6-3 to TRBJ2-5; D gene ambiguous. Trimming removed 5 bases from V and 3 bases from J, with 4 bases in between. This CDR3 is built from 11 residues. CDR1 MNHEY and CDR2 SVGEGT come from the germline V gene. CDR3 residues: CASSTKETQYF. CDR3 DNA sequence: TGTGCCAGCAGTACAAAAGAGACCCAGTACTTC.

This sequence joins TRBV29-1 and TRBJ1-1; possibly TRBD1 for D (5 bases). The CDR3 extends over 12 amino acids. V lost 7 bases and J lost 3, with 12 bases in between. The germline CDR1 and CDR2 sequences are SQVTM and ANQGSEA. This CDR3 reads CSAIKGDTEAFF. The CDR3 bases are TGCAGCGCTATTAAAGGGGACACTGAAGCTTTCTTT.

This rearrangement joins TRBV28 to TRBJ2-1, with TRBD1 matching 12 bases. The CDR3 runs 16 residues. Germline V gene lookup returns CDR1 MDHEN and CDR2 SYDVKM. V lost 8 bases and J lost 8; bases outside the gene matches: 13. CDR3 sequence: CASPVSGTGGFDEQFF. CDR3 nucleotides: TGTGCCAGCCCCGTCTCGGGGACAGGGGGCTTCGATGAGCAGTTCTTC. Filled out from reference TRBV28 and TRBJ2-1, the complete variable domain reads DVKVTQSSRYLVKRTGEKVFLECVQDMDHENMFWYRQDPGLGLRLIYFSYDVKMKEKGDIPEGYSVSREKKERFSLILESASTNQTSMYLCASPVSGTGGFDEQFFGPGTRLTVL.

This clonotype was seen more than once but under ten times. The rearrangement links TRBV7-2 to TRBJ2-3; D may match TRBD1 or TRBD2 (6 bases each). V was pared by 11 bases and J by 4 bases, with 22 bases between. CDR3 length: 15 residues. Germline CDR1 is SGHTA and CDR2 is FQGNSA. The CDR3, as DNA: TGTGCCGTGAGGGGGGCAGGACCCTCGGCAGATACGCAGTATTTT. Translation gives CAVRGAGPSADTQYF.

In this sample, this clonotype turned up a few times. The chain has TRBV7-2 and TRBJ1-2; possible D gene TRBD1, 5 bases. V lost 2 bases and J lost 2, with 9 bases in between. The CDR3 runs to 14 residues. In germline, CDR1 is SGHTA, CDR2 FQGNSA. The CDR3 reads CASSLQGTNYGYTF. The DNA of the CDR3 is TGTGCCAGCAGCTTACAGGGTACCAACTATGGCTACACCTTC.

This clonotype appeared a few times. This rearrangement joins TRBV20-1 to TRBJ2-5, with D unclear. The J call could be wrong; TRBJ2-1 is a better fit for the DNA end. The CDR3 length is 12 residues. In germline, CDR1 is DFQATT, CDR2 SNEGSKA (reference sequence). For the CDR3, the DNA is TGCAGTGCTAGAGCGGGTTACAATGAGCAGTTCTTC. Translated: CSARAGYNEQFF.